This T cell receptor beta chain derives from a study of cytomegalovirus exposure and HLA in healthy donors. Turning to the study itself: A previous analysis identified approximately 110 million unique TCR beta sequences derived from 180 million or so T cells.

13 Jbeta primers and 60 Vbeta primers were used for the PCR. The protocol was immunoSEQ multiplex PCR, while the TCRdb copy is restricted to in-frame clones and leaves out a portion. This sample has 100,000 to 150,000 clones; around 70% occur once, and the top ten carry 5.5% to 8.5%. Healthy people donating bone marrow made up the donors. J gave up 2 bases and V 4 bases, and 4 bases lay outside the gene matches. This CDR3 is built from 15 residues. Germline V CDR1 and CDR2: KGHSH, LQKENI. In the case of this clone: What it binds is not known.

The study, taken as a whole, reports: Later, an analysis found that common viral pathogens appeared to be linked with several of the most significant clusters. Solely CMV serostatus was available to characterize immune exposure.

The TCR sequence derives from a male donor in good health and CMV-seronegative. This chain connects TRBV18 to TRBJ2-2; 7 nucleotides align to TRBD1. Source material: PBMCs. The CDR3 here is CASSLGQTNTGELFF. The CDR3 DNA sequence: TGTGCCAGCTCACTGGGACAGACCAACACCGGGGAGCTGTTTTTT.